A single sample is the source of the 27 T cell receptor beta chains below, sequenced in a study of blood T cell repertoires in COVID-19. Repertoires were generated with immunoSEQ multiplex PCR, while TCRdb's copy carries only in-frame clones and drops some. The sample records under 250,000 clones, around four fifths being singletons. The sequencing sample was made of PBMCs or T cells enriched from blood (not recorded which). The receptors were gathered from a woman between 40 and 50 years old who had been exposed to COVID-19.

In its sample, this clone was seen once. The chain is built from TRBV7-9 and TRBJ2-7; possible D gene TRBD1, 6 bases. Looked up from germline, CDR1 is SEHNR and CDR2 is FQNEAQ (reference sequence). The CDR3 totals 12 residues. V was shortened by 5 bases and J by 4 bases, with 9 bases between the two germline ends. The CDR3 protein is CASSRDIYEQYF. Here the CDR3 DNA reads TGTGCCAGCAGCCGGGACATTTACGAGCAGTACTTC.

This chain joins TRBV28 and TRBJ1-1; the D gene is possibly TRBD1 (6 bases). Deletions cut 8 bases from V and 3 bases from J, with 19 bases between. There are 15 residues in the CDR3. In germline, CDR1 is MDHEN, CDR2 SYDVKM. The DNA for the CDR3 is TGTGCCAGCCCCAGGAAACAGGGTGGTCACACTGAAGCTTTCTTT. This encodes CASPRKQGGHTEAFF.

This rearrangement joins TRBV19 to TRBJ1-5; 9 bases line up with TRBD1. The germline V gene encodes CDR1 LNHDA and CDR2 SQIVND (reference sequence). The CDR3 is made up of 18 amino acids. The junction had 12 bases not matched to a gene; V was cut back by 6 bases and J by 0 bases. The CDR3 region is CASRPGQGFGDSNQPQHF. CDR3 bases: TGTGCCAGTAGACCGGGACAGGGATTCGGGGATAGCAATCAGCCCCAGCATTTT.

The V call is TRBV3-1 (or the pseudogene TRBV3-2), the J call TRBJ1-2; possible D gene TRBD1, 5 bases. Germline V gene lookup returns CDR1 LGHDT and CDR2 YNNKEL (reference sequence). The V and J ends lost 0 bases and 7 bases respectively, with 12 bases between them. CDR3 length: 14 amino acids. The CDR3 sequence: CASSQEGTRFGYTF. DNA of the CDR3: TGTGCCAGCAGCCAAGAAGGGACTCGGTTTGGCTACACCTTC.

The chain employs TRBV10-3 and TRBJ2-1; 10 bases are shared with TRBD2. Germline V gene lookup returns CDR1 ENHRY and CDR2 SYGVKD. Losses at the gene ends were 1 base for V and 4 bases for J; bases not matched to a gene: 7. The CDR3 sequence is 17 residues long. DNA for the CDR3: TGTGCCATCAGTGAGTGGAGCGGGGGGGCAACGTACAATGAGCAGTTCTTC. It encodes CAISEWSGGATYNEQFF.

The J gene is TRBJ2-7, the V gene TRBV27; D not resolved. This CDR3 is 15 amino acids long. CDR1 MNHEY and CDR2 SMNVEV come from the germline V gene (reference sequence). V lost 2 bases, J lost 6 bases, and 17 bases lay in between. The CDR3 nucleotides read TGTGCCAGCAGTTTAAACGCCGGGTTCCCCCTCGAGCAGTACTTC. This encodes CASSLNAGFPLEQYF.

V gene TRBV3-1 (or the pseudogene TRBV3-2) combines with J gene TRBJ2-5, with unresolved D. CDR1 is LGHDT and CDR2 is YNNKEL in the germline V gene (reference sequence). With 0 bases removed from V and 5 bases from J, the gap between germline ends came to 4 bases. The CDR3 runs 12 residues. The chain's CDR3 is CASSQERETQYF. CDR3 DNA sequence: TGTGCCAGCAGCCAAGAGCGGGAGACCCAGTACTTC.

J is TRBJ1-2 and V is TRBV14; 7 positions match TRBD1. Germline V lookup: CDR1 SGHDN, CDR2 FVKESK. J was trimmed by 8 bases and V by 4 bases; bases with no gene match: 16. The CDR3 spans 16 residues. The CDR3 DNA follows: TGTGCCAGCAGCCCTGACAGGGCCCCGCGGCGGTGGGGCTACACCTTC. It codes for CASSPDRAPRRWGYTF.

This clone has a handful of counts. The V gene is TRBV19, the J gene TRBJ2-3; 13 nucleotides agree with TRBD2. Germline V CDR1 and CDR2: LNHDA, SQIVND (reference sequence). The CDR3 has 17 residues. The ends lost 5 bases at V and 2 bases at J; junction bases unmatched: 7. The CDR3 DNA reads TGTGCCAGTAGTTTTGGACTAGCGGGGGCCGACACAGATACGCAGTATTTT. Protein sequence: CASSFGLAGADTDTQYF.

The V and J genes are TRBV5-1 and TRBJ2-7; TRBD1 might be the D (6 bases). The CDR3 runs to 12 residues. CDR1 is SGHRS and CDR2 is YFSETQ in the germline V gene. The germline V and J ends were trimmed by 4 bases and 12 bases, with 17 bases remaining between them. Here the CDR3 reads CASSQTGPETYF. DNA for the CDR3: TGCGCCAGCAGCCAAACAGGGCCTGAGACGTACTTC. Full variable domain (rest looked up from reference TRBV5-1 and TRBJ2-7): KAGVTQTPRYLIKTRGQQVTLSCSPISGHRSVSWYQQTPGQGLQFLFEYFSETQRNKGNFPGRFSGRQFSNSRSEMNVSTLELGDSALYLCASSQTGPETYFGPGTRLTVT.

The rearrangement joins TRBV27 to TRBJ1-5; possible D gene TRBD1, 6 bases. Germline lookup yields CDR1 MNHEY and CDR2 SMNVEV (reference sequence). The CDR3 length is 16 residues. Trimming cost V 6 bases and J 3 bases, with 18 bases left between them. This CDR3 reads CASSLSGTPSNQPQHF. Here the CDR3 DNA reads TGTGCCAGCAGCCTGTCCGGGACACCTTCCAATCAGCCCCAGCATTTT.

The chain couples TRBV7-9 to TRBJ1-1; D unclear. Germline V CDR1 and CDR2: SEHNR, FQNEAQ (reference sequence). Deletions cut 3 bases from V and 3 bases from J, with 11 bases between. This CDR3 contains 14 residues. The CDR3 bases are TGTGCCAGCAGCTTGATCGGGGAGGACACTGAAGCTTTCTTT. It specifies CASSLIGEDTEAFF. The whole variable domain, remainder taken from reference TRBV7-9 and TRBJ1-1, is DTGVSQNPRHKITKRGQNVTFRCDPISEHNRLYWYRQTLGQGPEFLTYFQNEAQLEKSRLLSDRFSAERPKGSFSTLEIQRTEQGDSAMYLCASSLIGEDTEAFFGQGTRLTVV.

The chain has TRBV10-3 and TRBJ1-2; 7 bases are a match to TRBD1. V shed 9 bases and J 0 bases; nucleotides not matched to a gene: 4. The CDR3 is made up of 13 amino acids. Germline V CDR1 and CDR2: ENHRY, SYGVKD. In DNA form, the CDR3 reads TGTGCCATGAAGGGACAGACTAACTATGGCTACACCTTC. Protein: CAMKGQTNYGYTF.

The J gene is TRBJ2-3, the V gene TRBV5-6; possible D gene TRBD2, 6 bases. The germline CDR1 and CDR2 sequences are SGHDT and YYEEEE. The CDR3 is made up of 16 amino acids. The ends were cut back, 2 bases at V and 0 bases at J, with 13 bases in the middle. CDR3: CASSFLAVFSTDTQYF. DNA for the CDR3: TGTGCCAGCAGCTTCTTAGCGGTTTTTAGCACAGATACGCAGTATTTT.

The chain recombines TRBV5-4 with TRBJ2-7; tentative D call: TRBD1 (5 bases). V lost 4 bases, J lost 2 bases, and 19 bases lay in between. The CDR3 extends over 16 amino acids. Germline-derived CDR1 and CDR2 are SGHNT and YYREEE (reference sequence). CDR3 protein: CASSRAGSGLTYEQYF. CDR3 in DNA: TGTGCCAGCAGCAGGGCAGGGTCAGGGCTGACCTACGAGCAGTACTTC.

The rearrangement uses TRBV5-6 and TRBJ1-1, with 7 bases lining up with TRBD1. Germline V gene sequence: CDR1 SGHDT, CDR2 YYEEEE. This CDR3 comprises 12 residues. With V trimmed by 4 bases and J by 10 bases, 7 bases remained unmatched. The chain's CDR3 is CASSRTQGGAFF. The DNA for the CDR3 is TGTGCCAGCAGCCGGACCCAGGGGGGAGCTTTCTTT.

CDR3 nucleotide sequence: TGCGCCAGCAGCCAGGCCGGCAGACAGGGAGACCCTGAAGCTTTCTTT. It encodes CASSQAGRQGDPEAFF. The rearrangement uses TRBV4-1 and TRBJ1-1; 7 bases match TRBD1. The germline CDR1 and CDR2 sequences are MGHRA and YSYEKL. This CDR3 is built from 16 residues. The ends lost 3 bases at V and 6 bases at J; junction bases unmatched: 13.

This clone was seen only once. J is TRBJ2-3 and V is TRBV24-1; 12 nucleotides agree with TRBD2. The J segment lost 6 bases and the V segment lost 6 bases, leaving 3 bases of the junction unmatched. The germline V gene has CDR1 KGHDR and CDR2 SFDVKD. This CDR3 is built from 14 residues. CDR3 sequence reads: CATSSTSGGDTQYF. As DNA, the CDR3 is TGTGCCACCAGTTCAACTAGCGGGGGGGATACGCAGTATTTT.

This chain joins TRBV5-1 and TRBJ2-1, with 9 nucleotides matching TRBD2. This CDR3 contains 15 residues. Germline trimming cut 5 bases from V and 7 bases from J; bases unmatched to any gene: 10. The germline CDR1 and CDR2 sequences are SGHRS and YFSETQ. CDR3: CASSQNLAGRNEQFF. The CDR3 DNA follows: TGCGCCAGCAGTCAAAACCTAGCGGGGAGGAATGAGCAGTTCTTC. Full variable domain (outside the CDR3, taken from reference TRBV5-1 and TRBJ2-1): KAGVTQTPRYLIKTRGQQVTLSCSPISGHRSVSWYQQTPGQGLQFLFEYFSETQRNKGNFPGRFSGRQFSNSRSEMNVSTLELGDSALYLCASSQNLAGRNEQFFGPGTRLTVL.

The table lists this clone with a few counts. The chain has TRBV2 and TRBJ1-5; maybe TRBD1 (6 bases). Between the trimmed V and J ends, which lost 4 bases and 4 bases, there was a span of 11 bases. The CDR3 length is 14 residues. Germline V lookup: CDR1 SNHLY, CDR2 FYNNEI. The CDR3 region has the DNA TGTGCCAGCAGTGTCGGGGGGGCGAATCAGCCCCAGCATTTT. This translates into CASSVGGANQPQHF.

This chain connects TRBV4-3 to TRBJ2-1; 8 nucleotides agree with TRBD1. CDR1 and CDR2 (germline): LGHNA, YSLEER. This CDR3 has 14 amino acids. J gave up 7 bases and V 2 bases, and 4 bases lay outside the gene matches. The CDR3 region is CASSQSDRGNEQFF. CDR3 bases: TGCGCCAGCAGCCAATCCGACAGGGGAAATGAGCAGTTCTTC.

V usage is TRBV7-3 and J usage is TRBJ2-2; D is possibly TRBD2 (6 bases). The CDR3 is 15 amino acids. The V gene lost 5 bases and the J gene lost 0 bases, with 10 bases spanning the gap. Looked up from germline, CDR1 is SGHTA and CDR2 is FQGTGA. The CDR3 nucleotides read TGTGCCAGCAGCGGCGGGACGGCGAACACCGGGGAGCTGTTTTTT. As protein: CASSGGTANTGELFF.

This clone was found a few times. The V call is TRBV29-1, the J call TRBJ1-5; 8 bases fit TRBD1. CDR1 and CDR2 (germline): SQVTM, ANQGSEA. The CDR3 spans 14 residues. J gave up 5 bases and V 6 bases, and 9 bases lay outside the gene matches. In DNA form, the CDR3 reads TGCAGCGTGAGTGGACAGGGTCCGGATCAGCCCCAGCATTTT. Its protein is CSVSGQGPDQPQHF.

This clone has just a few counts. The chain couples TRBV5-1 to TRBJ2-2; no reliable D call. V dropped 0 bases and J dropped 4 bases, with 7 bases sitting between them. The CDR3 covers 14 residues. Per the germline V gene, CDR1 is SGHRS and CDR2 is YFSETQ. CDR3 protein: CASSLGYGTGELFF. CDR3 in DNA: TGCGCCAGCAGCTTGGGGTACGGCACCGGGGAGCTGTTTTTT.

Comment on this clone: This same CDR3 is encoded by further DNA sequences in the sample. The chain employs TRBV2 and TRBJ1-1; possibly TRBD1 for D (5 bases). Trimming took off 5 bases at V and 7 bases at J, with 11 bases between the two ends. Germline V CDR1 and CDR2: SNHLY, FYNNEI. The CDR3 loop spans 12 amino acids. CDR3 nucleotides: TGTGCCAGCAGTCCCGGGGGGGGTGAAGCTTTCTTT. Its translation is CASSPGGGEAFF.

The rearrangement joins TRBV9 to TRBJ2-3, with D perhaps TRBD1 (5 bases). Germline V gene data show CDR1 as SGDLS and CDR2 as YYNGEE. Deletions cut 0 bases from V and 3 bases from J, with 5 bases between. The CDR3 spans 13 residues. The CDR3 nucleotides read TGTGCCAGCAGCGTAGGGACAACAGATACGCAGTATTTT. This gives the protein CASSVGTTDTQYF. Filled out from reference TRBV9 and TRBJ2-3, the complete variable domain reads DSGVTQTPKHLITATGQRVTLRCSPRSGDLSVYWYQQSLDQGLQFLIQYYNGEERAKGNILERFSAQQFPDLHSELNLSSLELGDSALYFCASSVGTTDTQYFGPGTRLTVL.

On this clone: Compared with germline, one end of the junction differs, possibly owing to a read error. Written as DNA, the CDR3 is TGTGCCAGCTCAAGGGGTCCTGCCTATAATGAGCAGTTCTTC. It translates to CASSRGPAYNEQFF. The chain links TRBV18 to TRBJ2-1; possibly TRBD1 for D (5 bases). Germline CDR1 is KGHSH and CDR2 is LQKENI. The CDR3 runs 14 residues.